These 5 T cell receptor beta chains were all obtained from the same sample, sequenced in a study of OX40 agonist ivuxolimab in advanced cancers. Data came from immunoSEQ multiplex PCR; TCRdb stores just in-frame clones and leaves some out. The table includes tens of thousands of clones, roughly 87% detected once. Material: CD4+ or CD8+ T cells sorted from blood, obtained in a trial of the OX40 agonist ivuxolimab. The source of these receptors is an adult with an advanced solid tumor such as melanoma, head and neck, liver or kidney cancer.

V gene TRBV9 combines with J gene TRBJ2-7; the D is unclear. Germline V gene lookup returns CDR1 SGDLS and CDR2 YYNGEE. The ends were cut back, 4 bases at V and 3 bases at J, with 17 bases in the middle. The CDR3 spans 15 residues. The CDR3 DNA reads as TGTGCCAGCAGCCCCCAGGATTCCCCACTCTACGAGCAGTACTTC. Translated, it gives CASSPQDSPLYEQYF.

The chain uses TRBV28 and TRBJ2-7; 11 nucleotides agree with TRBD1. The CDR3 loop spans 15 amino acids. The V segment lost 2 bases and the J segment 5 bases; nucleotides outside the gene matches: 5. Germline loops: CDR1 MDHEN, CDR2 SYDVKM. The CDR3 region has the DNA TGTGCCAGCAGTTTAGTGGACAGGGGGCAAAACGAGCAGTACTTC. Encoded protein: CASSLVDRGQNEQYF.

This chain joins TRBV27 and TRBJ1-5, with 9 bases identical to TRBD1. Per germline, CDR1 MNHEY and CDR2 SMNVEV (reference sequence). After removal of 5 bases from V and 6 bases from J, the junction contained 5 bases not matched to a gene. The CDR3 extends over 14 amino acids. The CDR3: CASSELQGAQPQHF. The CDR3 nucleotides read TGTGCCAGCAGTGAATTACAGGGGGCTCAGCCCCAGCATTTT.

The V and J genes are TRBV7-2 and TRBJ2-5; D gene unclear. Between the trimmed V and J ends, which lost 3 bases and 1 base, there was a span of 3 bases. This CDR3 contains 12 residues. Germline-derived CDR1 and CDR2 are SGHTA and FQGNSA. The CDR3 coding sequence is TGTGCCAGCAGCTTCAGCCAAGAGACCCAGTACTTC. Residues: CASSFSQETQYF.

The chain carries TRBV7-9 and TRBJ1-1; D ambiguous. The CDR3 is 13 residues long. The germline V gene has CDR1 SEHNR and CDR2 FQNEAQ (reference sequence). V was shortened by 0 bases and J by 9 bases, with 11 bases between the two germline ends. The CDR3 DNA reads as TGTGCCAGCAGCTTAGCGTTCACAGAGAAAGCTTTCTTT. Translation: CASSLAFTEKAFF. Full variable domain (missing parts from reference TRBV7-9 and TRBJ1-1): DTGVSQNPRHKITKRGQNVTFRCDPISEHNRLYWYRQTLGQGPEFLTYFQNEAQLEKSRLLSDRFSAERPKGSFSTLEIQRTEQGDSAMYLCASSLAFTEKAFFGQGTRLTVV.